A single sample is the source of the 6 T cell receptor beta chains below, sequenced in a study of OX40 agonist ivuxolimab in advanced cancers. The library was prepared using the immunoSEQ multiplex PCR assay. TCRdb took this table from immuneACCESS and kept in-frame rearrangements with V and J called. Such tables lack part of the clones; where checked against another copy, unresolved V genes explain under half of the gap, and the rest is unexplained. The sample records about 56,000 clones, 80% to 90% of which are singletons. The ten most abundant clones make up roughly 11% of the sample. The material was CD4+ or CD8+ T cells sorted from blood, obtained in a trial of the OX40 agonist ivuxolimab. Receptors originate from an adult with an advanced solid tumor such as melanoma, head and neck, liver or kidney cancer.

V and J are TRBV11-2 and TRBJ2-1; 7 nucleotides align to TRBD2. The V gene's germline CDR1 is SGHAT and CDR2 FQNNGV. Losses at the gene ends were 3 bases for V and 3 bases for J; bases not matched to a gene: 8. The CDR3 extends over 16 amino acids. The CDR3 region is CASSFWAGDVYNEQFF. The CDR3 DNA reads as TGTGCCAGCAGCTTTTGGGCGGGAGACGTCTACAATGAGCAGTTCTTC.

This chain uses TRBV2 with TRBJ1-1, with a possible D match to TRBD1 (6 bases). V lost 7 bases and J 4 bases, leaving 13 bases between the germline ends. The length of the CDR3 is 13 residues. CDR1 and CDR2 from the germline V gene are SNHLY and FYNNEI. The CDR3 protein is CASTLGGPTEAFF. CDR3 coding DNA: TGTGCCAGCACCTTGGGGGGCCCCACTGAAGCTTTCTTT. The full variable domain, with the rest looked up from reference TRBV2 and TRBJ1-1, is EPEVTQTPSHQVTQMGQEVILRCVPISNHLYFYWYRQILGQKVEFLVSFYNNEISEKSEIFDDQFSVERPDGSNFTLKIRSTKLEDSAMYFCASTLGGPTEAFFGQGTRLTVV.

The rearrangement links TRBV4-1 to TRBJ2-5; D uncertain. V lost 2 bases and J 0 bases, leaving 10 bases between the germline ends. This CDR3 has 15 residues. Germline V gene sequence: CDR1 MGHRA, CDR2 YSYEKL. DNA of the CDR3: TGCGCCAGCAGCCAATTACCTGACCACCAAGAGACCCAGTACTTC. It specifies CASSQLPDHQETQYF.

This clone was counted between two and nine times. This sequence joins TRBV1 and TRBJ2-3. TRBV1 is a listed pseudogene. The CDR3 covers 13 residues. The CDR3 DNA reads as TGCACCAGCAGCCGAAGAAGCACAGATACGCAGTATTTT. This gives the protein CTSSRRSTDTQYF.

The rearrangement joins TRBV7-2 to TRBJ2-5; D is unresolved. The CDR3 extends over 15 amino acids. The germline gives CDR1 SGHTA, CDR2 FQGNSA. V was shortened by 1 base and J by 1 base, with 10 bases between the two germline ends. CDR3 in amino acids: CASSLGRHGQETQYF. CDR3 in DNA: TGTGCCAGCAGCTTAGGTAGACATGGCCAAGAGACCCAGTACTTC.

The chain uses TRBV5-1 and TRBJ1-2; D possibly corresponds to TRBD1 (6 bases). The V end was cut by 0 bases, the J end by 5 bases, with 8 bases between. The germline CDR1 and CDR2 sequences are SGHRS and YFSETQ. The CDR3 totals 13 residues. CDR3 in amino acids: CASSLDTGYGYTF. CDR3 in DNA: TGCGCCAGCAGCTTGGATACAGGGTATGGCTACACCTTC.